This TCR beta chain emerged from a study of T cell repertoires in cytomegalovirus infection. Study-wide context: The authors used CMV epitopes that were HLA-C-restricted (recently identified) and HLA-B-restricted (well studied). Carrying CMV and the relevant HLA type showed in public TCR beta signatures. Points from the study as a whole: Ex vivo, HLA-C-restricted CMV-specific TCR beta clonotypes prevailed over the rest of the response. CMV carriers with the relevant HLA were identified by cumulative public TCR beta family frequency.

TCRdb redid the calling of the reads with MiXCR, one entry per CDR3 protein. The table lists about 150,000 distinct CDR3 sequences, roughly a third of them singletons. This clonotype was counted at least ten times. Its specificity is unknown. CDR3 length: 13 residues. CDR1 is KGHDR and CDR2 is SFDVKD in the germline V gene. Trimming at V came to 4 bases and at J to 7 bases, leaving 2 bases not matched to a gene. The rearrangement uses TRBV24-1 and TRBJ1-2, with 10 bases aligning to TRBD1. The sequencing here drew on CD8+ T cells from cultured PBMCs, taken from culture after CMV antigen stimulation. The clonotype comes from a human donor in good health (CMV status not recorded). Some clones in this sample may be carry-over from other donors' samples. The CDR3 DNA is TGTGCCACCAGTGAGGGACAGGGGACTGGCTACACCTTC. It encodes CATSEGQGTGYTF.